The 9 T cell receptor beta chains in this list originate from one sample, sequenced in a study of T-cell memory formation after mild COVID-19. TCRdb passed the 5' RACE reads through MiXCR, listing each CDR3 protein once. There are around 300,000 distinct CDR3 sequences in the sample; approximately 15% occur only once, and around a fifth lies in the top ten. What was sequenced was PBMCs or a T cell subset sorted from them (not recorded which). These receptors were taken from a young man who had mild COVID-19 (a few samples of this study predate the infection). Cell type and time point are not known.

A few counts support this clonotype. The CDR3 DNA reads TGTGCCAGCTCACCGGCCCAGAACTATGGCTACACCTTC. It translates to CASSPAQNYGYTF. The gene calls are TRBV18 and TRBJ1-2, with D unclear. V was pared by 3 bases and J by 2 bases, with 7 bases between. CDR1 is KGHSH, CDR2 LQKENI, per germline. The CDR3 covers 13 residues.

This clonotype appeared a few times. This sequence joins TRBV6-2 or TRBV6-3 and TRBJ2-7; 7 bases agree with TRBD1. Germline V gives CDR1 MNHEY, CDR2 SVGEGT. J lost 3 bases, V lost 6 bases, and 8 bases had no gene match. The CDR3 is 14 amino acids. The CDR3 DNA follows: TGTGCCAGCAGAGATCCGGGACAGAACTACGAGCAGTACTTC. This translates into CASRDPGQNYEQYF.

The J gene is TRBJ2-5, the V gene TRBV20-1; D not resolved. V lost 4 bases, J lost 0 bases, and 9 bases lay in between. CDR1 is DFQATT and CDR2 is SNEGSKA in the germline V gene (reference sequence). This CDR3 contains 13 residues. CDR3 DNA sequence: TGCAGTGCTATTGATATGGACCAAGAGACCCAGTACTTC. This codes for CSAIDMDQETQYF.

The V gene is TRBV5-1, the J gene TRBJ1-1; TRBD1 matches at 9 bases. CDR1 is SGHRS and CDR2 is YFSETQ in the germline V gene. The CDR3 has 16 amino acids. V shed 2 bases, J shed 1 base, and the junction held 6 bases outside the gene matches. The CDR3: CASSLGGQGTNTEAFF. The CDR3 nucleotides read TGCGCCAGCAGCTTAGGGGGACAGGGAACGAACACTGAAGCTTTCTTT.

DNA for the CDR3: TGTGCCAGCAAGGGCGCCTCCTACAATGAGCAGTTCTTC. It yields the protein CASKGASYNEQFF. The rearrangement links TRBV12-3 or TRBV12-4 to TRBJ2-1, with unresolved D. V lost 7 bases and J 0 bases, leaving 7 bases between the germline ends. This CDR3 contains 13 residues.

The CDR3 DNA follows: TGCAGCGTTGTAAGGTCCTGGGTCTACGAGCAGTACTTC. Translation: CSVVRSWVYEQYF. The chain couples TRBV29-1 to TRBJ2-7; D gene uncertain. Germline assignment: CDR1 SQVTM and CDR2 ANQGSEA. Between the trimmed V and J ends, which lost 4 bases and 3 bases, there was a span of 13 bases. The CDR3 sequence is 13 residues long.

This clonotype was picked up many times. This chain connects TRBV6-2 or TRBV6-3 to TRBJ2-1; 7 nucleotides align to TRBD1. CDR1 is MNHEY, CDR2 SVGEGT, per germline. This CDR3 region has 15 residues. After removal of 8 bases from V and 5 bases from J, the junction contained 12 bases not matched to a gene. The CDR3 reads CASGPEDRVDNEQFF. CDR3 DNA sequence: TGTGCCAGCGGCCCCGAAGACAGGGTTGACAATGAGCAGTTCTTC.

In this sample, this clonotype turned up many times. The chain is built from TRBV7-2 and TRBJ2-5, with 13 bases that match TRBD2. CDR3 length equals 15 residues. V was clipped by 5 bases and J by 6 bases; unmatched bases: 6. The germline CDR1 and CDR2 sequences are SGHTA and FQGNSA. The CDR3: CASSLTSGGAQTQYF. Here the CDR3 DNA reads TGTGCCAGCAGCCTCACTAGCGGGGGGGCCCAGACCCAGTACTTC.

This chain's CDR3 is CASSRTGWAGELFF. CDR3 sequence (DNA): TGTGCCAGCAGTCGGACAGGGTGGGCCGGGGAGCTGTTTTTT. The J gene is TRBJ2-2, the V gene TRBV25-1; 8 bases fit TRBD1. V trimming: 5 bases; J trimming: 6 bases; junction bases outside the gene matches: 5. Germline loops: CDR1 MGHDK, CDR2 SYGVNS. CDR3 length: 14 amino acids.